In its sample, the clone carrying this TCR beta chain was seen many times. What it binds is unknown. Trimming removed 6 bases from V and 2 bases from J, with 12 bases in between. The length of the CDR3 is 14 residues. Germline V gene lookup returns CDR1 SNHLY and CDR2 FYNNEI. This sample is drawn from a study of T-cell reconstitution after alpha-beta-depleted transplantation in children. Unique molecular identifiers were built into the TCRbeta library. TCRdb redid the calling of the PCR reads with MiXCR, one entry per CDR3 protein. This sample carries 700,000 to 950,000 distinct CDR3 sequences, about 15% of them seen once, and the ten largest clones take 5%. Overall study results and limits: Some patients' high day-60 TCRbeta diversity was traced to surviving recipient T cells and thymic progenitors. Diversity and T-cell counts at one year after transplant derived mostly from new T cells. Expanded clones from the graft, numbering several hundred, reportedly supplied alpha-beta T cells about two months after transplant.

Source: PBMCs, mostly from graft donor cells, taken 360 days after TCRalphabeta/CD19-depleted stem cell transplant. V usage is TRBV2 and J usage is TRBJ2-3; D may be TRBD1 (6 bases). This TCR was recovered from a male patient younger than 18 who had a stem cell transplant for acute lymphoblastic leukemia, so the T cells may come from the graft donor. CDR3 residues: CASRRGKFTDTQYF. CDR3 DNA sequence: TGTGCCAGCAGAAGGGGGAAGTTCACAGATACGCAGTATTTT.